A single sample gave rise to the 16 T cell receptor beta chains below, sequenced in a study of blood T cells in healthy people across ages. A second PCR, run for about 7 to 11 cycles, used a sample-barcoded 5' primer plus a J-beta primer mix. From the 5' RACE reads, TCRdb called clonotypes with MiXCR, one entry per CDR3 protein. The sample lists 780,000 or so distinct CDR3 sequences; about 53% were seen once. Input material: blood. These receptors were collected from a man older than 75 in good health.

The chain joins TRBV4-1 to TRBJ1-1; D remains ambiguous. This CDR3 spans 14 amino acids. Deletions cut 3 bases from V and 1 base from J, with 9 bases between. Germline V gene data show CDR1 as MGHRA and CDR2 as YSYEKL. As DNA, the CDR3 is TGCGCCAGCAGCCAGGAGGCTAGGAACACTGAAGCTTTCTTT. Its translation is CASSQEARNTEAFF.

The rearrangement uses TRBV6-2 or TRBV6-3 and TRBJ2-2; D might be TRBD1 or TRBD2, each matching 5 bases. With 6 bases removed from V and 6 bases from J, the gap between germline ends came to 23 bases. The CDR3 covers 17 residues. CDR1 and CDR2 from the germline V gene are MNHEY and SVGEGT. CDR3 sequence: CASSLPRDPSPAGELFF. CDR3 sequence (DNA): TGTGCCAGCAGCCTCCCCCGGGACCCTAGTCCGGCCGGGGAGCTGTTTTTT.

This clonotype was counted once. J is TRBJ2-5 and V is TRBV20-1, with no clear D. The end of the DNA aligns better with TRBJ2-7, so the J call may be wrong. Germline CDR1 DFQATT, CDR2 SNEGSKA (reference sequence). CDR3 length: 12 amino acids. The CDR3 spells CSARIVPHEQYF. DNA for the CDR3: TGCAGTGCTAGAATCGTCCCCCACGAGCAGTACTTC.

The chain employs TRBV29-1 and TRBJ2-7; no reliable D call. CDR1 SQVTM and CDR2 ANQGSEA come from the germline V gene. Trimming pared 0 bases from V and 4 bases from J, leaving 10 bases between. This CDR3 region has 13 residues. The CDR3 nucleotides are TGCAGCGTTGAAGATCCGGTGGCTTACGAGCAGTACTTC. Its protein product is CSVEDPVAYEQYF.

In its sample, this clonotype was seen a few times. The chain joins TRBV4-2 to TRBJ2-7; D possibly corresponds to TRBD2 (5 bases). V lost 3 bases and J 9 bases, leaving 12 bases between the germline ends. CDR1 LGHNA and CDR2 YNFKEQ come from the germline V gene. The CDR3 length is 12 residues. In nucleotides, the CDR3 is TGTGCCAGCAGCCAGAGCCGGGAAACGCAGTACTTC. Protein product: CASSQSRETQYF.

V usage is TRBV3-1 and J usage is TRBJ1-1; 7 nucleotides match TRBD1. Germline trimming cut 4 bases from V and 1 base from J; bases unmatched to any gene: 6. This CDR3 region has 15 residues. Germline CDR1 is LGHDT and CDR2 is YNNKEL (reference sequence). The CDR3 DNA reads TGTGCCAGCAGCCCGGGGACAGAGCCGAACACTGAAGCTTTCTTT. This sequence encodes CASSPGTEPNTEAFF.

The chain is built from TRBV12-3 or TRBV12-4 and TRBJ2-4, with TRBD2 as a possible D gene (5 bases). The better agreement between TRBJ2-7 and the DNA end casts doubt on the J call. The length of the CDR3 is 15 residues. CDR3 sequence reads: CASRGAGKASYEQYF. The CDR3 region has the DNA TGTGCCAGCAGGGGAGCCGGGAAGGCCTCCTACGAGCAGTACTTC.

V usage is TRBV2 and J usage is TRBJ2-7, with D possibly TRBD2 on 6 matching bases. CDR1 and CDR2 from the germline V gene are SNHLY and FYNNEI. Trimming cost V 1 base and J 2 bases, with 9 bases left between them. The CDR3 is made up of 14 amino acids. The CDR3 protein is CASSEGGGAYEQYF. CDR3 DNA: TGTGCCAGCAGTGAAGGCGGCGGGGCCTACGAGCAGTACTTC.

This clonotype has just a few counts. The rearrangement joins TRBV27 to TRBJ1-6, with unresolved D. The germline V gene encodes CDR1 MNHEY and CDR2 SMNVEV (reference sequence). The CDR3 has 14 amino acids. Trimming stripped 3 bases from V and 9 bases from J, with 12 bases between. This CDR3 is CASSFLPVGSPLHF. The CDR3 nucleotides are TGTGCCAGCAGTTTTCTCCCCGTGGGTTCACCCCTCCACTTT.

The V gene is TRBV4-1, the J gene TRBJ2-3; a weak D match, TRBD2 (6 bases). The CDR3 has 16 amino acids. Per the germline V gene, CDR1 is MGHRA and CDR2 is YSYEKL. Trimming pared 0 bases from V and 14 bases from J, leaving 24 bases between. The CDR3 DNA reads TGCGCCAGCAGCCAAGATCAGACACGGGAGCACAGATACGCGTATTTT. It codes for CASSQDQTREHRYAYF.

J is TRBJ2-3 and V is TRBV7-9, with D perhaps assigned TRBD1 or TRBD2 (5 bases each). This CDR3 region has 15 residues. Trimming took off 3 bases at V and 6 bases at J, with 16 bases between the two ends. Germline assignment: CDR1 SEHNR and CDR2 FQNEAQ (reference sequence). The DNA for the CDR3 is TGTGCCAGCAGCTTTGGGACCCTCGTGGAGGATACGCAGTATTTT. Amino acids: CASSFGTLVEDTQYF.

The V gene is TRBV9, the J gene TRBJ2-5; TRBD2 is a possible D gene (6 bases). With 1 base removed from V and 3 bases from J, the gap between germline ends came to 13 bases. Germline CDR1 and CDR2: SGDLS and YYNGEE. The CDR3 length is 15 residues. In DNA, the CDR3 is TGTGCCAGCAGCGTATCTGCTAGCGCGAAAGAGACCCAGTACTTC. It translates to CASSVSASAKETQYF.

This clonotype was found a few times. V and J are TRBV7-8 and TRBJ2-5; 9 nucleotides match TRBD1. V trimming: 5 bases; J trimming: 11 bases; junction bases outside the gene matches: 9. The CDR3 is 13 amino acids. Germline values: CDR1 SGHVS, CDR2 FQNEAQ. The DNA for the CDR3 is TGTGCCAGCAGCGCCCGGACAGGGGATGAGCAGTACTTC. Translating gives CASSARTGDEQYF.

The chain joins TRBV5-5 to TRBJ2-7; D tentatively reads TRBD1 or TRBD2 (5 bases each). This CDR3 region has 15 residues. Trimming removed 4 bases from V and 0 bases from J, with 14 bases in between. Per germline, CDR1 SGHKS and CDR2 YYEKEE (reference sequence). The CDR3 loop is CASSHTGTGSYEQYF. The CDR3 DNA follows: TGTGCCAGCAGCCACACCGGGACGGGCTCCTACGAGCAGTACTTC.

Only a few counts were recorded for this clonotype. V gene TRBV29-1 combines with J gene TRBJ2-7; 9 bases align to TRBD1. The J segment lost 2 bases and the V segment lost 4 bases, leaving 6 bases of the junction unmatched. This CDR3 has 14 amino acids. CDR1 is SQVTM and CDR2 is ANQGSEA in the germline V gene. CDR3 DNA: TGCAGCGTTGGGCCGGGACAGGGAACCTACGAGCAGTACTTC. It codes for CSVGPGQGTYEQYF.

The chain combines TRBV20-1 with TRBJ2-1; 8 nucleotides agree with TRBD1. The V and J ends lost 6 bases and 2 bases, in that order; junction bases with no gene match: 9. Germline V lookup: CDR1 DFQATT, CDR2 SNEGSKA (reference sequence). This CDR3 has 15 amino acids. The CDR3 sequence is CSAQTETGAYNEQFF. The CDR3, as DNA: TGCAGTGCCCAGACGGAGACAGGGGCCTACAATGAGCAGTTCTTC.